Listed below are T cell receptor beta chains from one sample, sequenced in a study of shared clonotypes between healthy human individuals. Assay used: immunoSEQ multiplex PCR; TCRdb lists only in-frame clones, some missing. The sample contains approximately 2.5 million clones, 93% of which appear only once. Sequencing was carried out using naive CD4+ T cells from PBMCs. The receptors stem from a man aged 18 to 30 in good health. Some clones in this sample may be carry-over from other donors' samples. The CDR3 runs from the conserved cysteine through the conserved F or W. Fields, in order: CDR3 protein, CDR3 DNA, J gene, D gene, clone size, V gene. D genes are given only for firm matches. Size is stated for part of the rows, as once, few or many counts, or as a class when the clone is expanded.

CAISESWGVDYNEQFF | TGTGCCATCAGTGAGTCGTGGGGGGTTGACTACAATGAGCAGTTCTTC | TRBJ2-1 | . | . | TRBV10-3
CASSRLAANTGELFF | TGTGCCAGCTCTCGGCTAGCGGCGAACACCGGGGAGCTGTTTTTT | TRBJ2-2 | TRBD2 | . | TRBV11-3
CASSLDLGEQYF | TGTGCCAGCAGCTTAGATCTTGGAGAGCAGTACTTC | TRBJ2-7 | . | . | TRBV11-3
CATQTTGANSPLHF | TGTGCCACCCAGACGACAGGGGCGAATTCACCCCTCCACTTT | TRBJ1-6 | TRBD1 | . | TRBV2
CASSPLNKNYEQYF | TGTGCCAGCAGTCCTCTAAACAAGAACTACGAGCAGTACTTC | TRBJ2-7 | . | once | TRBV6-5
CSVPGVTEAFF | TGCAGCGTTCCAGGGGTAACTGAAGCTTTCTTT | TRBJ1-1 | . | . | TRBV29-1
CSAAGANRGGYEQYF | TGCAGCGCCGCGGGGGCCAACAGGGGCGGTTACGAGCAGTACTTC | TRBJ2-7 | . | . | TRBV29-1
CASSEVVSTDTQYF | TGTGCCAGCAGTGAAGTCGTGAGCACAGATACGCAGTATTTT | TRBJ2-3 | . | . | TRBV2
CASSIRSGVVRGTGELFF | TGTGCCAGTAGTATTAGGTCAGGGGTAGTGCGGGGAACCGGGGAGCTGTTTTTT | TRBJ2-2 | . | . | TRBV19
CASSAPGTGGSTGELFF | TGTGCCAGCAGCGCCCCAGGGACAGGGGGCTCCACCGGGGAGCTGTTTTTT | TRBJ2-2 | TRBD1 | . | TRBV9
CASSERPAGGETQYF | TGTGCCAGCAGTGAGAGACCAGCGGGAGGAGAGACCCAGTACTTC | TRBJ2-5 | TRBD2 | . | TRBV25-1
CASSPQGARETQYF | TGCGCCAGCAGCCCACAGGGGGCGAGAGAGACCCAGTACTTC | TRBJ2-5 | TRBD1 | . | TRBV5-1
CASSSRREETQYF | TGTGCCAGCAGCTCGAGGAGAGAGGAGACCCAGTACTTC | TRBJ2-5 | . | . | TRBV11-2
CASSLVPPALSGNTIYF | TGCGCCAGCAGCTTGGTACCGCCAGCCCTCTCTGGAAACACCATATATTTT | TRBJ1-3 | . | . | TRBV5-1
CASSSIDGKDTQYF | TGTGCCAGCAGTTCCATTGACGGGAAAGATACGCAGTATTTT | TRBJ2-3 | . | . | TRBV28
CASSLIGAQGGGYTF | TGTGCCAGCAGCTTAATCGGCGCACAGGGAGGCGGCTACACCTTC | TRBJ1-2 | . | . | TRBV7-3
CASSSTSGSYEQYF | TGTGCCAGCAGCTCAACTAGCGGGAGCTACGAGCAGTACTTC | TRBJ2-7 | TRBD2 | . | TRBV11-2
CASSLKPKTTGAALYEQYF | TGTGCCAGCAGCTTAAAGCCCAAAACTACAGGGGCCGCACTCTACGAGCAGTACTTC | TRBJ2-7 | TRBD1 | . | TRBV7-9
CASSFGRTKETQYF | TGCGCCAGCAGCTTCGGCAGGACGAAAGAGACCCAGTACTTC | TRBJ2-5 | . | . | TRBV5-1
CATRTDLSTDTQYF | TGTGCCACACGGACAGACCTAAGCACAGATACGCAGTATTTT | TRBJ2-3 | . | once | TRBV25-1
CASSLTDYNEQFF | TGTGCCAGCAGTCTTACAGATTACAATGAGCAGTTCTTC | TRBJ2-1 | . | once | TRBV14
CASSVQREGHYEQYF | TGCGCCAGCAGTGTACAGCGGGAGGGCCACTACGAGCAGTACTTC | TRBJ2-7 | TRBD2 | . | TRBV10-1